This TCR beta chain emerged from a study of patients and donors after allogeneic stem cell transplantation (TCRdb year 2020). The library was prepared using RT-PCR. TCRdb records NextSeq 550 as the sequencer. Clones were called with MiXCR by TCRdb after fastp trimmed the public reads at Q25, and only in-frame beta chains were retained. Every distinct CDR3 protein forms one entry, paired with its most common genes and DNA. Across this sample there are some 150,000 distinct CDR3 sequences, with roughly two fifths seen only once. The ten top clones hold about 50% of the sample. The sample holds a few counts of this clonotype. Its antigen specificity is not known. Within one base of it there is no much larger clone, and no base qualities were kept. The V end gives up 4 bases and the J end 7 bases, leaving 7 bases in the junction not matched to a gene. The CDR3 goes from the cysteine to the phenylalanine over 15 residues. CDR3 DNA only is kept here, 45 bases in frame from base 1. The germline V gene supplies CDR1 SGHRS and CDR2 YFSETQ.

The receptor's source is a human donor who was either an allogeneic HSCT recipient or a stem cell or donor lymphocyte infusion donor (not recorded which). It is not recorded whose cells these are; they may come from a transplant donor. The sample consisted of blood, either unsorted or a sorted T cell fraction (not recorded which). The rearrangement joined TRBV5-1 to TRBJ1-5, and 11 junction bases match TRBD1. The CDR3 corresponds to CASSPGQGAEQPQHF. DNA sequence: TGCGCCAGCAGCCCAGGACAGGGGGCTGAACAGCCCCAGCATTTT.